The rows below give T cell receptor beta chains drawn from one sample of a study of blood T cell repertoires in COVID-19. The assay was immunoSEQ multiplex PCR, and TCRdb's table has in-frame clones only and misses some. Of fewer than 250,000 clones detected, 65% to 85% appear once; the ten largest clones hold 7% to 8.5%. The sample taken for sequencing was PBMCs or T cells enriched from blood (not recorded which). Receptor source: a woman aged 40 to 50 with acute COVID-19. CDR3s include the opening cysteine and the closing phenylalanine or tryptophan. A D gene is named only where the DNA matches it firmly. Clone size is shown for a subset of rows, as once, few, many or a class of expanded clone.

clone_size: once; v_call: TRBV7-9; d_call: .; j_call: TRBJ2-1; cdr3_nt: TGTGCCAGCAACACCCTCTTACACAATGAGCAGTTCTTC; cdr3_aa: CASNTLLHNEQFF
clone_size: .; v_call: TRBV7-3; d_call: TRBD1; j_call: TRBJ2-2; cdr3_nt: TGTGCCAGCAGCCAAAACAGGGGGCACACCGGGGAGCTGTTTTTT; cdr3_aa: CASSQNRGHTGELFF
clone_size: .; v_call: TRBV5-1; d_call: TRBD2; j_call: TRBJ2-5; cdr3_nt: TGCGCCAGCAGCTTACTTAGCGGGGAAGAGACCCAGTACTTC; cdr3_aa: CASSLLSGEETQYF
clone_size: .; v_call: TRBV9; d_call: .; j_call: TRBJ1-6; cdr3_nt: TGTGCCAGACAGACAGTAGTTGTAATGGCCCCCCTCCACTTT; cdr3_aa: CARQTVVVMAPLHF
clone_size: .; v_call: TRBV3-1/TRBV3-2; d_call: .; j_call: TRBJ1-1; cdr3_nt: TGTGCCAGCAGCCTGACATACAGGAACACTGAAGCTTTCTTT; cdr3_aa: CASSLTYRNTEAFF
clone_size: few; v_call: TRBV19; d_call: .; j_call: TRBJ1-2; cdr3_nt: TGTGCCAGTAGTGACAGCTTCTATGGCTACACCTTC; cdr3_aa: CASSDSFYGYTF
clone_size: .; v_call: TRBV11-3; d_call: .; j_call: TRBJ2-3; cdr3_nt: TGTGCCAGCAGACGGACAGGCACAGATACGCAGTATTTT; cdr3_aa: CASRRTGTDTQYF
clone_size: .; v_call: TRBV9; d_call: TRBD1; j_call: TRBJ2-3; cdr3_nt: TGTGCCAGCAGCCTTGGGACAGGGTTCACAGATACGCAGTATTTT; cdr3_aa: CASSLGTGFTDTQYF
clone_size: .; v_call: TRBV7-6; d_call: TRBD2; j_call: TRBJ2-1; cdr3_nt: TGTGCCAGCAGCTTAGTGGCCACTAGCGGGATGAATGAGCAGTTCTTC; cdr3_aa: CASSLVATSGMNEQFF
clone_size: .; v_call: TRBV7-6; d_call: .; j_call: TRBJ2-1; cdr3_nt: TGTGCCAGCAGCTTAGCGCGGCAGGGGGGCAATGAGCAGTTCTTC; cdr3_aa: CASSLARQGGNEQFF
clone_size: once; v_call: TRBV5-1; d_call: .; j_call: TRBJ1-4; cdr3_nt: TGCGCCAGCAGCCCGAGACAGGATGGTGAAAAACTGTTTTTT; cdr3_aa: CASSPRQDGEKLFF
clone_size: .; v_call: TRBV6-5; d_call: .; j_call: TRBJ2-7; cdr3_nt: TGTGCCAGCAGTTACGGGGCGGTGGGCTACGAGCAGTACTTC; cdr3_aa: CASSYGAVGYEQYF
clone_size: .; v_call: TRBV29-1; d_call: .; j_call: TRBJ2-2; cdr3_nt: TGCAGCGTTCCCACCACGGGGAGCACCGGGGAGCTGTTTTTT; cdr3_aa: CSVPTTGSTGELFF
clone_size: .; v_call: TRBV6-5; d_call: TRBD2; j_call: TRBJ2-7; cdr3_nt: TGTGCCAGCAGCCCCCAGTTAGCGGGTAACTACGAGCAGTACTTC; cdr3_aa: CASSPQLAGNYEQYF
clone_size: .; v_call: TRBV30; d_call: .; j_call: TRBJ2-4; cdr3_nt: TGTGCCTGGAGCAGGGGCGCAGGAAACATTCAGTACTTC; cdr3_aa: CAWSRGAGNIQYF
clone_size: once; v_call: TRBV9; d_call: .; j_call: TRBJ1-1; cdr3_nt: TGTGCCAGCAGCCCTAACCCATCTCCTAACACTGAAGCTTTCTTT; cdr3_aa: CASSPNPSPNTEAFF
clone_size: .; v_call: TRBV10-2; d_call: .; j_call: TRBJ1-2; cdr3_nt: TGCGCCAGCAGTGAGATTTCGAGGTCCGTTACCTTC; cdr3_aa: CASSEISRSVTF
clone_size: .; v_call: TRBV19; d_call: TRBD2; j_call: TRBJ2-4; cdr3_nt: TGTGCCAGTAGCCACCAGCGGGAGAGGGGAGCCAAAAACATTCAGTACTTC; cdr3_aa: CASSHQRERGAKNIQYF
clone_size: .; v_call: TRBV6-2/TRBV6-3; d_call: .; j_call: TRBJ1-1; cdr3_nt: TGTGCCAGCAGCAAGGCCGGGGGTACTAAGAACACTGAAGCTTTCTTT; cdr3_aa: CASSKAGGTKNTEAFF
clone_size: .; v_call: TRBV12-3/TRBV12-4; d_call: .; j_call: TRBJ1-2; cdr3_nt: TGTGCCAGCAGTAGGAGGCGGGGAGGCTACACCTTC; cdr3_aa: CASSRRRGGYTF
clone_size: .; v_call: TRBV12-3/TRBV12-4; d_call: .; j_call: TRBJ2-7; cdr3_nt: TGTGCCAGCAGTCCCGACACCCCCTACGAGCAGTACTTC; cdr3_aa: CASSPDTPYEQYF
clone_size: once; v_call: TRBV11-2; d_call: .; j_call: TRBJ2-2; cdr3_nt: TGTGCCAGCAGCCGGAACCTAGGGGTGGACACCGGGGAGCTGTTTTTT; cdr3_aa: CASSRNLGVDTGELFF
clone_size: .; v_call: TRBV2; d_call: .; j_call: TRBJ2-4; cdr3_nt: TGTGCCAGCACCCGACAGGAAAACATTCAGTACTTC; cdr3_aa: CASTRQENIQYF
clone_size: .; v_call: TRBV6-5; d_call: TRBD2; j_call: TRBJ2-1; cdr3_nt: TGTGCCAGCCGGAGTAGCGGGAGGGGTGAGCAGTTCTTC; cdr3_aa: CASRSSGRGEQFF
clone_size: few; v_call: TRBV28; d_call: .; j_call: TRBJ1-2; cdr3_nt: TGTGCCAGCGACCCAGCCCGAGGAAACTATGGCTACACCTTC; cdr3_aa: CASDPARGNYGYTF
clone_size: few; v_call: TRBV19; d_call: TRBD1; j_call: TRBJ1-4; cdr3_nt: TGTGCCACTAGGACAGGGGGGACTGAAAAACTGTTTTTT; cdr3_aa: CATRTGGTEKLFF
clone_size: .; v_call: TRBV5-6; d_call: .; j_call: TRBJ1-1; cdr3_nt: TGTGCCAGCAGCTTGGCTGGAGGGGTGAACACTGAAGCTTTCTTT; cdr3_aa: CASSLAGGVNTEAFF
clone_size: .; v_call: TRBV7-9; d_call: .; j_call: TRBJ2-7; cdr3_nt: TGTGCCAGCAGCTTGGCGGGGGTGGGGGGGCGAGACGAGCAGTACTTC; cdr3_aa: CASSLAGVGGRDEQYF
clone_size: .; v_call: TRBV13; d_call: TRBD1; j_call: TRBJ1-2; cdr3_nt: TGTGCCAGCAGCTTAACCGGGACAGGGTGGAATGGCTACACCTTC; cdr3_aa: CASSLTGTGWNGYTF
clone_size: .; v_call: TRBV5-4; d_call: TRBD1; j_call: TRBJ1-4; cdr3_nt: TGTGCCAGCAGCGCTCAACAGGGGGCGAGTGAAAAACTGTTTTTT; cdr3_aa: CASSAQQGASEKLFF
clone_size: .; v_call: TRBV5-4; d_call: .; j_call: TRBJ1-3; cdr3_nt: TGTGCCAGCAGCTTGGGGGGGCGGGCTTCTGGAAACACCATATATTTT; cdr3_aa: CASSLGGRASGNTIYF
clone_size: .; v_call: TRBV18; d_call: .; j_call: TRBJ2-1; cdr3_nt: TGTGCCAGCTCAGTGCGGGATAGCCTGTTCTTC; cdr3_aa: CASSVRDSLFF
clone_size: .; v_call: TRBV6-4; d_call: .; j_call: TRBJ1-1; cdr3_nt: TGTGCCAGCAGTGACGGGCGATCGAACACTGAAGCTTTCTTT; cdr3_aa: CASSDGRSNTEAFF
clone_size: once; v_call: TRBV7-2; d_call: .; j_call: TRBJ2-5; cdr3_nt: TGTGCCAGCAGCTCTGACTCCGAGACCCAGTACTTC; cdr3_aa: CASSSDSETQYF
clone_size: .; v_call: TRBV5-8; d_call: TRBD2; j_call: TRBJ2-1; cdr3_nt: TGTGCCAGCAGCCTTGGTGGGCGGGAGGTGGATGAGCAGTTCTTC; cdr3_aa: CASSLGGREVDEQFF
clone_size: .; v_call: TRBV18; d_call: TRBD1; j_call: TRBJ2-7; cdr3_nt: TGTGCCAGCTCGCCTTGGACAGGGTACGAGCAGTACTTC; cdr3_aa: CASSPWTGYEQYF
clone_size: .; v_call: TRBV2; d_call: .; j_call: TRBJ2-2; cdr3_nt: TGTGCCAGCAGTGGGACACTCAAGAGTGGGCTGTTTTTT; cdr3_aa: CASSGTLKSGLFF
clone_size: .; v_call: TRBV28; d_call: TRBD1; j_call: TRBJ2-7; cdr3_nt: TGTGCCAGCAGGTTACTAGGGGGCGTTTACCACGAGCAGTACTTC; cdr3_aa: CASRLLGGVYHEQYF
clone_size: .; v_call: TRBV5-6; d_call: .; j_call: TRBJ1-1; cdr3_nt: TGTGCCAGCAGCTTGTATGGAGCGGACACTGAAGCTTTCTTT; cdr3_aa: CASSLYGADTEAFF
clone_size: .; v_call: TRBV19; d_call: TRBD1; j_call: TRBJ2-2; cdr3_nt: TGTGCCAGTAGACCCGGGACAGGTTTCACCGGGGAGCTGTTTTTT; cdr3_aa: CASRPGTGFTGELFF
clone_size: .; v_call: TRBV7-3; d_call: TRBD2; j_call: TRBJ2-3; cdr3_nt: TGTGCCAGCAGCTTAACTTCGGCGGGGGGCGTCGCAGATACGCAGTATTTT; cdr3_aa: CASSLTSAGGVADTQYF
clone_size: .; v_call: TRBV19; d_call: .; j_call: TRBJ2-3; cdr3_nt: TGTGCCAGTAGTACGTCGGGGGATACGCAGTATTTT; cdr3_aa: CASSTSGDTQYF
clone_size: .; v_call: TRBV24-1; d_call: TRBD1; j_call: TRBJ2-6; cdr3_nt: TGTGCCACCAGTGGTCTTGACAGGGGTAGCTCTGGGGCCAACGTCCTGACTTTC; cdr3_aa: CATSGLDRGSSGANVLTF
clone_size: .; v_call: TRBV7-3; d_call: .; j_call: TRBJ2-6; cdr3_nt: TGTGCCAGCAGCTTACGGGGGACCGGGGCCAACGTCCTGACTTTC; cdr3_aa: CASSLRGTGANVLTF
clone_size: .; v_call: TRBV6-2/TRBV6-3; d_call: TRBD2; j_call: TRBJ2-5; cdr3_nt: TGTGCCAGCAGTCTTACCCCGGGACTAGCGGGAGGGGAGACCCAGTACTTC; cdr3_aa: CASSLTPGLAGGETQYF
clone_size: .; v_call: TRBV6-1; d_call: .; j_call: TRBJ1-1; cdr3_nt: TGTGCCAGCAGTGAATTAGGACAGAAGAAAATAGCTTTCTTT; cdr3_aa: CASSELGQKKIAFF
clone_size: .; v_call: TRBV19; d_call: TRBD1; j_call: TRBJ2-7; cdr3_nt: TGTGCCAGTAGTACGGACAGGACTTACGAGCAGTACTTC; cdr3_aa: CASSTDRTYEQYF